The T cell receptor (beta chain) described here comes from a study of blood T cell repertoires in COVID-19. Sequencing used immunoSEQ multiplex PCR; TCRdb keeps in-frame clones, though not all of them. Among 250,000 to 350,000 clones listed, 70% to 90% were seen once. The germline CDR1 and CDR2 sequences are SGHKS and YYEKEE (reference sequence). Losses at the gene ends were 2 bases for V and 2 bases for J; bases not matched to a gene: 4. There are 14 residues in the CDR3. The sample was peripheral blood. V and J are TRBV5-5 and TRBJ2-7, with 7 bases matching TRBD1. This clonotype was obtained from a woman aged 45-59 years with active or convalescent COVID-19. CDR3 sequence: CASSFIGTAYEQYF. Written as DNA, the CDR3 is TGTGCCAGCAGCTTTATAGGGACAGCCTACGAGCAGTACTTC.